The 26 T cell receptor beta chains below all came from one sample that was sequenced in a study of blood T cell repertoires in COVID-19. Profiling relied on immunoSEQ multiplex PCR, and the TCRdb table lists in-frame clones only, not all of them. The table includes about 120,000 clones, over 80% detected once. Source material: PBMCs or T cells enriched from blood (not recorded which). The receptors were gathered from a young woman who had recovered from COVID-19.

J is TRBJ2-1 and V is TRBV7-3, with 7 bases fitting TRBD1. V dropped 2 bases and J dropped 7; count of bases not matched to a gene: 2. Germline V gene lookup returns CDR1 SGHTA and CDR2 FQGTGA. This CDR3 has 13 residues. The CDR3 reads CASSLDRVNEQFF. The CDR3 DNA follows: TGTGCCAGCAGCTTAGACAGGGTGAATGAGCAGTTCTTC.

V gene TRBV5-5 combines with J gene TRBJ2-7; the D is unclear. This CDR3 is built from 12 residues. Germline V gene lookup returns CDR1 SGHKS and CDR2 YYEKEE (reference sequence). V lost 1 base and J 5 bases, leaving 7 bases between the germline ends. The chain's CDR3 is CASSLSLHEQYF. The CDR3 coding sequence is TGTGCCAGCAGCTTGAGCCTACACGAGCAGTACTTC.

The V gene is TRBV18, the J gene TRBJ2-2, with TRBD2 identical over 12 bases. The CDR3 contains 16 residues. The germline CDR1 and CDR2 sequences are KGHSH and LQKENI. The junction had 3 bases not matched to a gene; V was cut back by 3 bases and J by 4 bases. DNA of the CDR3: TGTGCCAGCTCACCTGGGACTAGCGGGTCCACCGGGGAGCTGTTTTTT. Encoded protein: CASSPGTSGSTGELFF.

The chain recombines TRBV10-2 with TRBJ2-1; 9 positions match TRBD2. With 8 bases clipped from V and 0 bases from J, the junction kept 5 bases outside the gene matches. CDR3 length equals 15 residues. Germline loops: CDR1 WSHSY, CDR2 SAAADI. CDR3 protein: CASLIAGDSYNEQFF. The CDR3, as DNA: TGCGCCAGCCTTATAGCGGGAGACTCCTACAATGAGCAGTTCTTC.

The V call is TRBV7-2, the J call TRBJ1-6; D ambiguous. Germline lookup yields CDR1 SGHTA and CDR2 FQGNSA. Deletions cut 2 bases from V and 2 bases from J, with 7 bases between. CDR3 length: 15 residues. The CDR3 bases are TGTGCCAGCAGCTTATCGCGTACCTATAATTCACCCCTCCACTTT. It translates to CASSLSRTYNSPLHF.

The gene calls are TRBV28 and TRBJ1-5; 10 bases fit TRBD1. The CDR3 sequence is 14 residues long. The ends lost 6 bases at V and 6 bases at J; junction bases unmatched: 5. Germline V CDR1 and CDR2: MDHEN, SYDVKM. The CDR3 reads CASSQGTGVQPQHF. DNA of the CDR3: TGTGCCAGCAGCCAAGGGACAGGGGTTCAGCCCCAGCATTTT.

CDR3 DNA: TGTGCCAGCAGTAGCGGGATCAACACCGGGGAGCTGTTTTTT. Its translation: CASSSGINTGELFF. The rearrangement links TRBV6-2 or TRBV6-3 to TRBJ2-2; 7 bases are shared with TRBD2. The J segment lost 2 bases and the V segment lost 5 bases, leaving 2 bases of the junction unmatched. CDR1 MNHEY and CDR2 SVGEGT come from the germline V gene. The CDR3 is 14 residues long.

The chain employs TRBV7-9 and TRBJ1-4; the D gene is possibly TRBD1 (6 bases). V shed 1 base and J shed 5 bases, with 14 bases lying between them. Germline values: CDR1 SEHNR, CDR2 FQNEAQ (reference sequence). This CDR3 region has 16 residues. This CDR3 is CASSLGQNRENEKLFF. The CDR3 DNA reads as TGTGCCAGCAGCTTAGGACAGAACAGGGAAAATGAAAAACTGTTTTTT.

This clone has only a few counts. The chain recombines TRBV3-1 (or the pseudogene TRBV3-2) with TRBJ1-4; TRBD1 is a possible D gene (6 bases). Germline-derived CDR1 and CDR2 are LGHDT and YNNKEL (reference sequence). Trimming removed 1 base at V and 11 bases at J, with 17 bases between. The CDR3 spans 15 residues. The CDR3 coding sequence is TGTGCCAGCAGCCAAGTTTGGGGGCCAGAGGGGAAACTGTTTTTT. This translates into CASSQVWGPEGKLFF.

The chain carries TRBV10-2 and TRBJ2-5; 7 bases agree with TRBD2. The CDR3 loop spans 15 amino acids. Germline loops: CDR1 WSHSY, CDR2 SAAADI. The V segment lost 3 bases and the J segment 1 base; nucleotides outside the gene matches: 5. CDR3 sequence reads: CASSEWGGSQETQYF. CDR3 DNA: TGCGCCAGCAGTGAATGGGGGGGAAGCCAAGAGACCCAGTACTTC.

J is TRBJ1-4 and V is TRBV25-1, with D uncertain. V lost 5 bases, J lost 8 bases, and 15 bases lay in between. This CDR3 is 14 amino acids long. Germline CDR1 reads MGHDK; CDR2 reads SYGVNS. DNA of the CDR3: TGTGCCAGCAGTCCTGCCCGAGAGGTAGAAAAACTGTTTTTT. Amino acids: CASSPAREVEKLFF.

The rearrangement uses TRBV30 and TRBJ1-5; 11 nucleotides match TRBD1. The CDR3 consists of 16 residues. Trimming took 2 bases from V and 6 from J; bases not matched to a gene: 9. Per germline, CDR1 GTSNPN and CDR2 SVGIG (reference sequence). For the CDR3, the DNA is TGTGCCTGGAGTCGACGGACAGGGGGCGGCGGTCAGCCCCAGCATTTT. Translation: CAWSRRTGGGGQPQHF.

DNA of the CDR3: TGCGCCAGCAGCTTTGGGGGGGCAGTCAACGAGCAGTACTTC. This codes for CASSFGGAVNEQYF. This chain joins TRBV5-1 and TRBJ2-7; D possibly corresponds to TRBD2 (7 bases). This CDR3 is 14 amino acids long. V lost 2 bases to trimming and J lost 5 bases, with 14 bases between them. Germline V gene data show CDR1 as SGHRS and CDR2 as YFSETQ.

J is TRBJ2-7 and V is TRBV10-3, with TRBD1 identical over 9 bases. The V gene's germline CDR1 is ENHRY and CDR2 SYGVKD. This CDR3 is built from 16 residues. With V trimmed by 3 bases and J by 3 bases, 9 bases remained unmatched. The DNA for the CDR3 is TGTGCCATCAGTGATCCACCCGGGACAGGGAGCTACGAGCAGTACTTC. Amino acid sequence: CAISDPPGTGSYEQYF.

The chain joins TRBV6-5 to TRBJ1-5; no clear D gene. The CDR3 totals 13 residues. Germline-derived CDR1 and CDR2 are MNHEY and SVGAGI. V lost 7 bases, J lost 6 bases, and 13 bases lay in between. The CDR3 here is CASTWSRGQPQHF. CDR3 DNA: TGTGCCAGCACTTGGAGCCGGGGTCAGCCCCAGCATTTT.

V and J are TRBV6-2 or TRBV6-3 and TRBJ2-1, with a tentative D call TRBD2 (6 bases). Per germline, CDR1 MNHEY and CDR2 SVGEGT. Trimming removed 5 bases at V and 0 bases at J, with 11 bases between. There are 15 residues in the CDR3. The CDR3 protein is CASSPGLISYNEQFF. CDR3 DNA sequence: TGTGCCAGCAGTCCGGGACTGATCTCCTACAATGAGCAGTTCTTC.

V and J are TRBV7-9 and TRBJ1-1; D possibly corresponds to TRBD1 (5 bases). Trimming stripped 5 bases from V and 2 bases from J, with 15 bases between. This CDR3 region has 15 residues. From germline, CDR1 is SEHNR and CDR2 FQNEAQ (reference sequence). The CDR3 nucleotides are TGTGCCAGCAGCCCCGGGGGACTGCCCAACACTGAAGCTTTCTTT. Protein sequence: CASSPGGLPNTEAFF.

This clone came up a few times. This CDR3 is CASRAGTGVNVAFF. In nucleotides, the CDR3 is TGTGCCAGTAGAGCCGGGACAGGGGTTAATGTAGCTTTCTTT. The chain links TRBV19 to TRBJ1-1; 10 bases are shared with TRBD1. The ends lost 6 bases at V and 10 bases at J; junction bases unmatched: 11. This CDR3 has 14 amino acids. Looked up from germline, CDR1 is LNHDA and CDR2 is SQIVND (reference sequence).

The J gene is TRBJ2-3, the V gene TRBV19; possible D gene TRBD1, 6 bases. CDR3 length equals 15 residues. CDR1 and CDR2 (germline): LNHDA, SQIVND (reference sequence). V was clipped by 5 bases and J by 1 base, with 13 bases between them. As DNA, the CDR3 is TGTGCCAGTAGTCCACAGGGTGGAGGCACAGATACGCAGTATTTT. This gives the protein CASSPQGGGTDTQYF.

V gene TRBV2 combines with J gene TRBJ1-3; no firm D call. V was trimmed by 1 base and J by 9 bases, leaving 4 bases between them. CDR1 and CDR2 from the germline V gene are SNHLY and FYNNEI. The CDR3 is 11 residues long. CDR3 residues: CASSEVSTIYF. CDR3 coding DNA: TGTGCCAGCAGTGAAGTCAGCACCATATATTTT.

The gene calls are TRBV6-6 and TRBJ2-7; 11 bases map to TRBD1. Trimming at V came to 6 bases and at J to 0 bases, leaving 4 bases not matched to a gene. CDR1 MNHNY and CDR2 SVGAGI come from the germline V gene (reference sequence). CDR3 length: 15 amino acids. This chain's CDR3 is CASSSGTGGSYEQYF. CDR3 bases: TGTGCCAGCAGCTCCGGGACAGGGGGCTCCTACGAGCAGTACTTC.

This rearrangement joins TRBV4-3 to TRBJ2-7; the match to TRBD1 covers 10 bases. CDR3 length: 16 amino acids. V lost 4 bases to trimming and J lost 6 bases; unmatched junction nucleotides: 12. Germline CDR1 is LGHNA and CDR2 is YSLEER. CDR3 sequence (DNA): TGCGCCAGCAGCCCATGGGACAGGGGCCTGAGGGGCGAGCAGTACTTC. This translates into CASSPWDRGLRGEQYF.

Only one count was recorded for this clone. The V call is TRBV24-1, the J call TRBJ2-5; the D gene is possibly TRBD2 (5 bases). Germline V gives CDR1 KGHDR, CDR2 SFDVKD. The V end was cut by 7 bases, the J end by 2 bases, with 10 bases between. CDR3 length: 13 amino acids. CDR3 DNA: TGTGCCACCAGCCGAGGGATTCAAGAGACCCAGTACTTC. It yields the protein CATSRGIQETQYF.

Only one count was recorded for this clone. J is TRBJ2-3 and V is TRBV18; D gene uncertain. Germline V gene sequence: CDR1 KGHSH, CDR2 LQKENI. There are 20 residues in the CDR3. With 2 bases removed from V and 6 bases from J, the gap between germline ends came to 30 bases. As DNA, the CDR3 is TGTGCCAGCTCACCATTGCCCCACTTCTTCCCGTTGGTCGTGTTTGATACGCAGTATTTT. Translated, it gives CASSPLPHFFPLVVFDTQYF.

This clone was observed a few times. The gene calls are TRBV29-1 and TRBJ2-1, with TRBD2 as a possible D gene (5 bases). The V gene's germline CDR1 is SQVTM and CDR2 ANQGSEA. This CDR3 comprises 14 residues. Trimming stripped 2 bases from V and 12 bases from J, with 20 bases between. CDR3 DNA: TGCAGCGTTGAATTGGAGGTCAAGCCCTTGATGCAGTTCTTC. As protein: CSVELEVKPLMQFF.

The chain employs TRBV4-1 and TRBJ2-3; D unclear. The CDR3 has 16 residues. V lost 0 bases, J lost 3 bases, and 13 bases lay in between. Germline V CDR1 and CDR2: MGHRA, YSYEKL. The CDR3 DNA is TGCGCCAGCAGCCAAGATCTGCCAGGTAGGACAGATACGCAGTATTTT. It yields the protein CASSQDLPGRTDTQYF.